These T cell receptor beta chains were read from a single sample in a study of blood T cell repertoires in COVID-19. The assay was immunoSEQ multiplex PCR, and TCRdb's table has in-frame clones only and misses some. The profile covers about 210,000 clones, with around 92% appearing a single time and around 1.2% taken by the ten largest. Sequencing was carried out using peripheral blood. These receptors all come from a man aged 25 to 45 with acute or convalescent COVID-19. The CDR3 runs from the conserved cysteine through the conserved F or W. The order of the fields is clone size, J gene, D gene, V gene, CDR3 DNA, CDR3 protein. A D gene is named only where the DNA matches it firmly. Clone size is not always given. Where it is, it says once, few, many or a class for expanded clones.

>.|TRBJ2-2|.|TRBV11-1
TGTGCCAGCAGCCCAGGCCTGGGCGGGGAGCTGTTTTTT
CASSPGLGGELFF
>.|TRBJ2-7|.|TRBV28
TGTGCCAGCAGTCCACCCAGGGATCCCTACGAGCAGTACTTC
CASSPPRDPYEQYF
>.|TRBJ1-6|TRBD1|TRBV2
TGTGCCAGCAGTGGTGACAGGGGTGGGTCACCCCTCCACTTT
CASSGDRGGSPLHF
>.|TRBJ1-1|.|TRBV4-2
TGTGCCAGCGGACATGGAACTGAAGCTTTCTTT
CASGHGTEAFF
>.|TRBJ2-5|.|TRBV11-2
TGTGCCAGCAGCTTCGGGGTAGGAGAGACCCAGTACTTC
CASSFGVGETQYF
>.|TRBJ1-4|.|TRBV30
TGTGCCTGGAGTAGACAGGCTAATGAAAAACTGTTTTTT
CAWSRQANEKLFF
>.|TRBJ1-3|TRBD1|TRBV6-5
TGTGCCAGCAGTTATTTCCCGGACAGGGCTGGGGCCACCATATATTTT
CASSYFPDRAGATIYF
>.|TRBJ1-3|.|TRBV30
TGTGCCTGGAGTTCTAATAGAAACACCATATATTTT
CAWSSNRNTIYF
>few|TRBJ2-1|.|TRBV11-2
TGTGCCAGCAGCTTACCGGGAGCAGCCTACAATGAGCAGTTCTTC
CASSLPGAAYNEQFF
>.|TRBJ1-5|.|TRBV19
TGTGCCAGTAGTGGAATGTGGGGGCAAAATCAGCCCCAGCATTTT
CASSGMWGQNQPQHF
>.|TRBJ1-1|TRBD1|TRBV19
TGTGCCAGTAGTTATCGACAGGGGGCTCACACTGAAGCTTTCTTT
CASSYRQGAHTEAFF
>once|TRBJ1-2|TRBD1|TRBV28
TGTGCCAGCAGGCCTCCGGGACAGTTAACCTATGGCTACACCTTC
CASRPPGQLTYGYTF
>.|TRBJ2-1|TRBD2|TRBV15
TGTGCCACCAGCAGAGCTCTAGCGGAACTATACAATGAGCAGTTCTTC
CATSRALAELYNEQFF
>.|TRBJ2-5|TRBD1|TRBV2
TGTGCCAGCAGTGCCCATTTAACAGGGGTTTGGGAGACCCAGTACTTC
CASSAHLTGVWETQYF
>.|TRBJ2-7|TRBD2|TRBV5-1
TGCGCCAGCAGTACCTGGACTAGCGGTAGCTCCTACGAGCAGTACTTC
CASSTWTSGSSYEQYF
>.|TRBJ2-3|.|TRBV12-3/TRBV12-4
TGTGCCAGCAGTTTTACAATCACAGATACGCAGTATTTT
CASSFTITDTQYF
>.|TRBJ1-1|.|TRBV28
TGTGCCAGCAGCCTTTTACAGGGCGCGGAAGCTTTCTTT
CASSLLQGAEAFF
>.|TRBJ2-1|TRBD2|TRBV3-1/TRBV3-2
TGTGCCAGCAGCTTACTAGCGGGAGGGCCGGCATTCAATGAGCAGTTCTTC
CASSLLAGGPAFNEQFF
>.|TRBJ2-7|.|TRBV27
TGTGCCAGCAGTTTACGACGGCTCGGGGTCGGCGAGCAGTACTTC
CASSLRRLGVGEQYF
>.|TRBJ2-1|TRBD2|TRBV6-6
TGTGCCAGCACTATAGGAGGGACCGCGCGGGGGGATGAGCAGTTCTTC
CASTIGGTARGDEQFF
>once|TRBJ2-3|.|TRBV6-1
TGTGCCAGCAGTGAAGCGCGCTGGACTAATTGGTATTTT
CASSEARWTNWYF
>few|TRBJ1-5|TRBD1|TRBV19
TGTGCCAGTACGTGGGGGACAGCCGTTAATCAGCCCCAGCATTTT
CASTWGTAVNQPQHF